The 17 T cell receptor beta chains presented below share a single source sample, sequenced in a study of CD8 T cells in Susac syndrome. RNA amounts of about 0.45 to 1 ug underwent reverse transcription with random hexamers. TCRdb recomputed calls from the immunoSEQ multiplex PCR reads with MiXCR, one row per CDR3 protein. The sample has 200,000 to 300,000 distinct CDR3 sequences; almost 97% are singletons. Sequencing was done on a sample of CD4+ T cells from PBMCs. These receptor sequences come from a human donor with Susac syndrome.

This chain connects TRBV29-1 to TRBJ2-7, with D maybe TRBD1 (5 bases). CDR1 is SQVTM and CDR2 is ANQGSEA in the germline V gene. The CDR3 is 13 amino acids. Between the trimmed V and J ends, which lost 4 bases and 0 bases, there was a span of 10 bases. In DNA, the CDR3 is TGCAGCGTTGGATTAACAGGCTCCTACGAGCAGTACTTC. It codes for CSVGLTGSYEQYF.

This clonotype is a singleton in its sample. The chain uses TRBV7-6 and TRBJ2-7; TRBD2 is a possible D gene (6 bases). The CDR3 is 14 amino acids. The V end lost 1 base, the J end lost 7 bases, and 14 bases lay between the germline ends. Germline CDR1 and CDR2: SGHVS and FNYEAQ. The CDR3 region is CASSLEVLAHEQYF. CDR3 in DNA: TGTGCCAGCAGCTTAGAGGTGCTAGCGCATGAGCAGTACTTC.

V and J are TRBV12-3 or TRBV12-4 and TRBJ1-2; D gene uncertain. The CDR3 loop spans 15 amino acids. The V and J ends lost 2 bases and 5 bases respectively, with 15 bases between them. The CDR3 sequence: CASSLMGRVTYGYTF. CDR3 nucleotide sequence: TGTGCCAGCAGTTTAATGGGAAGGGTGACTTATGGCTACACCTTC.

Only a few counts were recorded for this clonotype. V gene TRBV20-1 combines with J gene TRBJ2-3; D might be TRBD2 (6 bases). V lost 6 bases to trimming and J lost 5 bases, with 9 bases between them. The CDR3 is 11 residues long. From germline, CDR1 is DFQATT and CDR2 SNEGSKA (reference sequence). The CDR3 DNA sequence: TGCAGTGCCGCGCGGGGAGATACGCAGTATTTT. Amino acids: CSAARGDTQYF.

The CDR3 loop is CASSQGGEAKETQYF. The CDR3 nucleotides are TGTGCCAGCAGCCAAGGGGGAGAGGCAAAAGAGACCCAGTACTTC. V and J are TRBV3-1 and TRBJ2-5, with D tentatively TRBD2 (5 bases). There are 15 residues in the CDR3. Trimming took off 1 base at V and 3 bases at J, with 12 bases between the two ends. Per the germline V gene, CDR1 is LGHDT and CDR2 is YNNKEL (reference sequence).

V usage is TRBV7-9 and J usage is TRBJ2-7; 8 bases are a match to TRBD2. Germline loops: CDR1 SEHNR, CDR2 FQNEAQ (reference sequence). The CDR3 loop spans 14 amino acids. Trimming at V came to 7 bases and at J to 6 bases, leaving 11 bases not matched to a gene. The CDR3 nucleotides read TGTGCCAGCAAATCCGGGACTAGTCTCTCCGAGCAGTACTTC. Amino acids: CASKSGTSLSEQYF.

This chain links TRBV9 with TRBJ2-7; 8 bases align to TRBD2. Germline assignment: CDR1 SGDLS and CDR2 YYNGEE. The J segment lost 2 bases and the V segment lost 0 bases, leaving 4 bases of the junction unmatched. This CDR3 has 15 amino acids. The DNA of the CDR3 is TGTGCCAGCAGCGTAGGGGCGGGGGGAGCCTACGAGCAGTACTTC. This translates into CASSVGAGGAYEQYF.

The chain combines TRBV7-8 with TRBJ2-6; D gene ambiguous. The V end lost 1 base, the J end lost 2 bases, and 12 bases lay between the germline ends. The CDR3 sequence is 17 residues long. The germline V gene has CDR1 SGHVS and CDR2 FQNEAQ. CDR3 amino acids: CASSLGIGFPGANVLTF. The CDR3 DNA is TGTGCCAGCAGCTTAGGGATAGGATTCCCTGGGGCCAACGTCCTGACTTTC.

This chain joins TRBV5-1 and TRBJ1-1; 7 bases fit TRBD1. CDR3 length: 14 residues. Germline trimming cut 6 bases from V and 4 bases from J; bases unmatched to any gene: 9. CDR1 is SGHRS, CDR2 YFSETQ, per germline. CDR3 bases: TGCGCCAGCACCTCCGACAGGGAGGGCACTGAAGCTTTCTTT. Translating gives CASTSDREGTEAFF.

The table lists this clonotype with a few counts. The chain carries TRBV20-1 and TRBJ2-5; perhaps TRBD1 as D (5 bases). V shed 6 bases and J shed 2 bases, with 10 bases lying between them. The CDR3 consists of 12 residues. Germline lookup yields CDR1 DFQATT and CDR2 SNEGSKA (reference sequence). The CDR3 nucleotides read TGCAGTGCCGAGACAGTTCAAGAGACCCAGTACTTC. Protein: CSAETVQETQYF.

V gene TRBV4-1 combines with J gene TRBJ1-5; 7 nucleotides match TRBD1. The CDR3 is 17 amino acids. V shed 2 bases, J shed 2 bases, and the junction held 9 bases outside the gene matches. Looked up from germline, CDR1 is MGHRA and CDR2 is YSYEKL. CDR3 DNA: TGCGCCAGCAGCCAATCCCGGACAGGATGGGGCAATCAGCCCCAGCATTTT. Translated, it gives CASSQSRTGWGNQPQHF.

The genes are TRBV11-2 and TRBJ2-5, with 8 bases aligning to TRBD1. Looked up from germline, CDR1 is SGHAT and CDR2 is FQNNGV. The length of the CDR3 is 14 residues. Trimming removed 4 bases from V and 5 bases from J; junction bases left unmatched: 6. The CDR3 is CASSSQGAFETQYF. CDR3 sequence (DNA): TGTGCCAGCAGCTCCCAGGGGGCGTTTGAGACCCAGTACTTC. Filled out from reference TRBV11-2 and TRBJ2-5, the complete variable domain reads EAGVAQSPRYKIIEKRQSVAFWCNPISGHATLYWYQQILGQGPKLLIQFQNNGVVDDSQLPKDRFSAERLKGVDSTLKIQPAKLEDSAVYLCASSSQGAFETQYFGPGTRLLVL.

The chain is built from TRBV5-6 and TRBJ2-7; D is perhaps TRBD1 (6 bases). The V and J ends lost 2 bases and 3 bases respectively, with 9 bases between them. Germline-derived CDR1 and CDR2 are SGHDT and YYEEEE. CDR3 size: 13 residues. The CDR3 nucleotides read TGTGCCAGCAGCTTCAGGGGATACTACGAGCAGTACTTC. Encoded protein: CASSFRGYYEQYF.

The gene calls are TRBV24-1 and TRBJ2-7; tentatively, D is TRBD1 or TRBD2 (5 bases each). The V gene lost 3 bases and the J gene lost 2 bases, with 10 bases spanning the gap. This CDR3 region has 14 residues. The germline V gene encodes CDR1 KGHDR and CDR2 SFDVKD. The CDR3 nucleotides are TGTGCCACCAGTGATGGCCGGGACCCCTACGAGCAGTACTTC. This codes for CATSDGRDPYEQYF.

V gene TRBV12-3 or TRBV12-4 combines with J gene TRBJ2-1, with D tentatively TRBD2 (5 bases). Trimming took 8 bases from V and 10 from J, leaving 12 bases between them. The CDR3 loop spans 11 amino acids. DNA of the CDR3: TGTGCCAGCCTCTCGGGGAGAGAGCAGTTCTTC. Amino acid sequence: CASLSGREQFF.

The chain is built from TRBV20-1 and TRBJ1-2, with D hard to call. V was pared by 3 bases and J by 8 bases, with 10 bases between. From germline, CDR1 is DFQATT and CDR2 SNEGSKA (reference sequence). The CDR3 has 11 residues. In nucleotides, the CDR3 is TGCAGTGCTAGTGAAATCGACGGCTACACCTTC. This gives the protein CSASEIDGYTF.

The rearrangement uses TRBV28 and TRBJ2-2; weak D call: TRBD1 (6 bases). V gave up 7 bases and J gave up 4 bases, with 19 bases separating them. The germline gives CDR1 MDHEN, CDR2 SYDVKM. This CDR3 region has 16 residues. The CDR3 region is CASITPGELSTGELFF. CDR3 DNA sequence: TGTGCCAGCATTACTCCAGGGGAATTGAGCACCGGGGAGCTGTTTTTT.